This T cell receptor (beta chain) was identified during a study of T cell responses to AZD1222 COVID-19 vaccine. Study-level background: Pooling of second doses given at about 4 or about 12 weeks was done. Findings and caveats of the study: Clonal diversity was possibly underestimated, and white British individuals and females predominated among donors. A reported finding is that nearly half of spike-specific TCRs target unmutated variant regions. The CD4 TCRs associated with vaccination extended across spike and predominated at 160-218 and 743-854.

Note on this clone: Its antigen is as yet unknown.

The CDR3 covers 13 residues. Germline V lookup: CDR1 SGHRS, CDR2 YFSETQ. V lost 3 bases and J 8 bases, leaving 9 bases between the germline ends. Libraries were prepared by immunoSEQ multiplex PCR; TCRdb keeps only in-frame clonotypes and omits some of them. The sample comprises about 140,000 clones, around 90% of which are singletons, and roughly 4% rests with the top ten. The sequence derives from an adult in good health. The sequenced sample was peripheral blood, obtained on day 0 of AZD1222 vaccination. The chain employs TRBV5-1 and TRBJ1-6; the D is unclear. CDR3: CASSYSGHSPLHF. CDR3 DNA sequence: TGCGCCAGCAGCTACTCCGGCCATTCACCCCTCCACTTT.